In this sample, the clone carrying this T cell receptor beta chain turned up many times. The data are from a study of Graves' ophthalmopathy and Graves' hyperthyroidism. Amplified material comprised TCR beta CDR3 regions derived from RNA transcripts. RT-PCR in the first round used HTBI primers; a second-round multiplex PCR followed. TCRdb fed the multiplex PCR reads into MiXCR, producing one record per CDR3 protein. This table holds over 500,000 distinct CDR3 sequences, 20% to 25% found once. Germline V gene sequence: CDR1 LNHDA, CDR2 SQIVND (reference sequence). V lost 6 bases to trimming and J lost 7 bases; unmatched junction nucleotides: 4. This CDR3 spans 13 amino acids.

The chain links TRBV19 to TRBJ2-7; TRBD1 aligns across 12 bases. The receptor's source is a woman between 18 and 29 years old with stable Graves' hyperthyroidism. Some clones in this sample may be carry-over from other donors' samples. The material sequenced was peripheral blood. CDR3 protein: CASSRDRGQEQYF. The CDR3 DNA is TGTGCCAGTAGCCGGGACAGGGGGCAAGAGCAGTACTTC.